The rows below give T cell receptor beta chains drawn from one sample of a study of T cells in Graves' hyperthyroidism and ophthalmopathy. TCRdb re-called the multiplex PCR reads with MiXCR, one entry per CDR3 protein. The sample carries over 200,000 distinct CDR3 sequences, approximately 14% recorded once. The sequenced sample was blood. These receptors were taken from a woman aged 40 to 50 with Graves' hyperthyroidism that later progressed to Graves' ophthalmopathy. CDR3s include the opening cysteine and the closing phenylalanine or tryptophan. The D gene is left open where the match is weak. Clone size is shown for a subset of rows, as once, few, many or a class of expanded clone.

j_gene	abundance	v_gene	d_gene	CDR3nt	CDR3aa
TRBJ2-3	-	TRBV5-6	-	TGTGCCAGCATCGCGTCGGCGGCGTGGCCAGATACGAAGTATTTT	CASIASAAWPDTKYF
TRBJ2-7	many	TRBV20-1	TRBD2	TGCAGTGCTAGTTGGGAAGGCGGGAGAGTCTCCTACGAGCAGTACTTC	CSASWEGGRVSYEQYF
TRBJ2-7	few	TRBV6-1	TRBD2	TGTGCCAGCAAACTAGCGGGAGGACGAAACGAGCAGTACTTC	CASKLAGGRNEQYF
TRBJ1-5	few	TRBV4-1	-	TGCGCCAGCAGCCAAGTTCCATTTGGTCAGCCCCAGCATTTT	CASSQVPFGQPQHF
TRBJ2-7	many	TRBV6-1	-	TGTGCCAGCAGTGAGGGGGACTCCTACGAGCAGTACTTC	CASSEGDSYEQYF
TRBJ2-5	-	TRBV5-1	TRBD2	TGCGCCAGCAGCTTGCGGAATCAAGCGGGGTTAGAGACCCAGTACTTC	CASSLRNQAGLETQYF
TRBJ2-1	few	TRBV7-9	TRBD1	TGTGCCAGCCAACCCCTCCGGGACAGGGGGCGCAATGAGCAGTTCTTC	CASQPLRDRGRNEQFF
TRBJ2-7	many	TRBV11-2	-	TGTGCCAGCAGCTCGGACCCCACCGCCTACGAGCAGTACTTC	CASSSDPTAYEQYF
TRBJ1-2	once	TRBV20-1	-	TGCAGTGCTATCAGGGAGGATTATGGCTACACCTTC	CSAIREDYGYTF
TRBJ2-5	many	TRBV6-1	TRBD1	TGTGCCAGCAGCGAAAGGGGGCGGAGAGAGACCCAGTACTTC	CASSERGRRETQYF
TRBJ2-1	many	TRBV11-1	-	TGTGCCAGCAGCTTTGACTTCCACCTCCCTCGGAACAATGAGCAGTTCTTC	CASSFDFHLPRNNEQFF